In its sample, the clone carrying this T cell receptor beta chain was seen once. Its target is not known. V was clipped by 3 bases and J by 8 bases, with 7 bases between them. Germline V gene lookup returns CDR1 MNHEY and CDR2 SMNVEV (reference sequence). This CDR3 spans 11 amino acids. This table comes from immunoSEQ multiplex PCR, and its TCRdb copy is limited to in-frame clones, with some not included. The table lists some 66,000 clones, 95% to 98% of them singletons. The data belong to a study of cytomegalovirus exposure and HLA in healthy donors. Study as a whole: The same platform was used for the 130 or so validation repertoires as for the approximately 730 first-cohort repertoires, as reported in a later analysis. Study observations and caveats: Subsequent analysis of the approximately 110 validation repertoires found a tendency for first-cohort TCR clusters to co-occur. According to the study, 180 or so TCR beta chains were cytomegalovirus-associated.

This TCR came from a woman between 18 and 29 years old in good health and CMV-seropositive. The source material was PBMCs. The rearrangement uses TRBV27 and TRBJ1-1; possibly TRBD1 for D (5 bases). The CDR3 bases are TGTGCCAGCAGTTTGGGGGGAGAAGCTTTCTTT. Its translation: CASSLGGEAFF.